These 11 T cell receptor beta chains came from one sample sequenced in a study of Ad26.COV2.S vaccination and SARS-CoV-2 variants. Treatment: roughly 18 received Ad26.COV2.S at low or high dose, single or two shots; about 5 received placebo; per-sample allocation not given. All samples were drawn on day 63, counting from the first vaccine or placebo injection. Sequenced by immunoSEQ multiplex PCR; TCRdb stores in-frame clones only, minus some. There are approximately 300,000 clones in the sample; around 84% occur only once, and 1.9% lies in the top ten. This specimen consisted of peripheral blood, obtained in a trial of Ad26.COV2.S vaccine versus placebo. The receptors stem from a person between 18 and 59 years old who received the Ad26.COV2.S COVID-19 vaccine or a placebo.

CDR3 protein: CASSTSGGREQFF. CDR3 sequence (DNA): TGTGCCAGCAGTACTAGCGGGGGGAGGGAGCAGTTCTTC. The V and J genes are TRBV2 and TRBJ2-1; 12 bases fit TRBD2. CDR1 SNHLY and CDR2 FYNNEI come from the germline V gene. With V trimmed by 5 bases and J by 10 bases, 3 bases remained unmatched. The length of the CDR3 is 13 residues.

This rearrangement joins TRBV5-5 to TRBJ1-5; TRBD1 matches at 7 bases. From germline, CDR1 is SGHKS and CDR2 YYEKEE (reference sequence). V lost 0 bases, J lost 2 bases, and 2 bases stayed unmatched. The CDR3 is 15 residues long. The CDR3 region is CASSLAGTGNQPQHF. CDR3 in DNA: TGTGCCAGCAGCTTGGCTGGGACAGGCAATCAGCCCCAGCATTTT. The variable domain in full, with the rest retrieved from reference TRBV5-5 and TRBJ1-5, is DAGVTQSPTHLIKTRGQQVTLRCSPISGHKSVSWYQQVLGQGPQFIFQYYEKEERGRGNFPDRFSARQFPNYSSELNVNALLLGDSALYLCASSLAGTGNQPQHFGDGTRLSIL.

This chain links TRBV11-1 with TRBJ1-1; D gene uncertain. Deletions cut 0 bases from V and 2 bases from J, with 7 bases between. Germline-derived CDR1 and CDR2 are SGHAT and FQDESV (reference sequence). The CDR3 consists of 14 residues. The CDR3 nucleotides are TGTGCCAGCAGCTTAGCTGGCAAAAACACTGAAGCTTTCTTT. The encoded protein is CASSLAGKNTEAFF. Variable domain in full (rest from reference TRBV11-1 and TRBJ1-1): EAEVAQSPRYKITEKSQAVAFWCDPISGHATLYWYRQILGQGPELLVQFQDESVVDDSQLPKDRFSAERLKGVDSTLKIQPAELGDSAMYLCASSLAGKNTEAFFGQGTRLTVV.

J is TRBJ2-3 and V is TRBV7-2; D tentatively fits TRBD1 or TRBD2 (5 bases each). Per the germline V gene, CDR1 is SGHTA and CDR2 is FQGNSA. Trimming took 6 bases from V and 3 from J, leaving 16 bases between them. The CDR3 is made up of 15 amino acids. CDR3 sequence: CASSPVGAGTDTQYF. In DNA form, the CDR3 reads TGTGCCAGCAGTCCAGTCGGGGCCGGGACAGATACGCAGTATTTT.

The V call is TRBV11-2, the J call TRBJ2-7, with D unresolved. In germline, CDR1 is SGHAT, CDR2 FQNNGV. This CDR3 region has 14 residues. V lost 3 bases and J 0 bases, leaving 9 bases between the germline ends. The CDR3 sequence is CASSFDFSSYEQYF. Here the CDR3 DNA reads TGTGCCAGCAGCTTTGACTTTAGCTCCTACGAGCAGTACTTC.

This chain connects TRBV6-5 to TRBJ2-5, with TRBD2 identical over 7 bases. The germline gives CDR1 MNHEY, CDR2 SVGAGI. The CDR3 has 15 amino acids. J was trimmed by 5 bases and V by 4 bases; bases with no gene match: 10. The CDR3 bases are TGTGCCAGCAGTTTCCTAGCGGCCGGTCGGGAGACCCAGTACTTC. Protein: CASSFLAAGRETQYF.

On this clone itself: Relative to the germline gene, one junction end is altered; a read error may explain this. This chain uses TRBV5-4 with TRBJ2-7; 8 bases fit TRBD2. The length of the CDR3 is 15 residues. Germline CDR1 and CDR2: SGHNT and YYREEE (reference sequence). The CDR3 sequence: CASSLGSRGETGGDF. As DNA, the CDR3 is TGTGCCAGCAGCTTGGGATCCCGGGGTGAAACCGGGGGGGACTTC.

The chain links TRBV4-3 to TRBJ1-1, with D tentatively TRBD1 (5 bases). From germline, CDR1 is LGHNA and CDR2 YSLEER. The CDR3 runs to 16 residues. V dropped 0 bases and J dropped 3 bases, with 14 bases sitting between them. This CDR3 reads CASSQDFWGGDTEAFF. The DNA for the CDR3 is TGCGCCAGCAGCCAAGATTTCTGGGGAGGGGACACTGAAGCTTTCTTT.

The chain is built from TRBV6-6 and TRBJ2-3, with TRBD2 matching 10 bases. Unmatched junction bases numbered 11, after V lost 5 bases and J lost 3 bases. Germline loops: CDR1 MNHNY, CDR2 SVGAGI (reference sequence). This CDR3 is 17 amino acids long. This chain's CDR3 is CASSPRATSGYTDTQYF. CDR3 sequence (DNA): TGTGCCAGCAGTCCACGAGCGACTAGCGGGTATACAGATACGCAGTATTTT.

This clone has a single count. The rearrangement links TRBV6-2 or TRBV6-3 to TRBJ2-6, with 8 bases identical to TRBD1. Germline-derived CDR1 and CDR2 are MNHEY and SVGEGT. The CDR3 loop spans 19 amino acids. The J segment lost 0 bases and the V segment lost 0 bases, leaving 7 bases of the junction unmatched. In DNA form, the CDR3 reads TGTGCCAGCAGTTACTCGAAAGGGGACAGGAGCTCTGGGGCCAACGTCCTGACTTTC. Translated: CASSYSKGDRSSGANVLTF.

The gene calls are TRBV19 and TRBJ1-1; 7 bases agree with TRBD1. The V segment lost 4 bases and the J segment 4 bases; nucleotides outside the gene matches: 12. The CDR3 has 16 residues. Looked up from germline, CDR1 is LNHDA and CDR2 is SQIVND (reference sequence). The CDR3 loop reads CASSTLLGRGVTEAFF. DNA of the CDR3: TGTGCCAGTAGTACCCTTCTAGGCAGGGGGGTCACTGAAGCTTTCTTT. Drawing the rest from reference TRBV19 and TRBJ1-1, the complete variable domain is DGGITQSPKYLFRKEGQNVTLSCEQNLNHDAMYWYRQDPGQGLRLIYYSQIVNDFQKGDIAEGYSVSREKKESFPLTVTSAQKNPTAFYLCASSTLLGRGVTEAFFGQGTRLTVV.